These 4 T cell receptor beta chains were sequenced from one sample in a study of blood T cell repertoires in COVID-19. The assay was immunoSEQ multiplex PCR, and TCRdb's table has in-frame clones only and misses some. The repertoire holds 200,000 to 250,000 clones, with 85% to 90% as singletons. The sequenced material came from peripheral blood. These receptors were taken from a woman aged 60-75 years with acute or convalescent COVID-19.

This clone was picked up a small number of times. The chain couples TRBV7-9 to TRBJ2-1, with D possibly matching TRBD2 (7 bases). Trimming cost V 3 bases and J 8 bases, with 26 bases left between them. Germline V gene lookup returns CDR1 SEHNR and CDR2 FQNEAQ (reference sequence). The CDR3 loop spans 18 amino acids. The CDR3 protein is CASSFLVLTTKGGDEQFF. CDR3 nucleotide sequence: TGTGCCAGCAGCTTCCTAGTACTGACTACCAAAGGGGGGGATGAGCAGTTCTTC.

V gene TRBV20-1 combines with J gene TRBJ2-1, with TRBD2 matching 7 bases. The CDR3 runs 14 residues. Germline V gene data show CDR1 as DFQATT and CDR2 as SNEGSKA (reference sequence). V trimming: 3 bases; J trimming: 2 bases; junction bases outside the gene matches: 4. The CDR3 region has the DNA TGCAGTGCTAGTTCCAGCGGGACCTACAATGAGCAGTTCTTC. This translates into CSASSSGTYNEQFF.

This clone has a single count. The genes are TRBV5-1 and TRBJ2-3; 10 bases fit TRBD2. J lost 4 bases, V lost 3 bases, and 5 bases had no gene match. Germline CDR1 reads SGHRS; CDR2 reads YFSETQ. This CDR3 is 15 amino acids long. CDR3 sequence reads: CASSSPGLASDTQYF. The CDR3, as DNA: TGCGCCAGCAGCTCACCGGGACTAGCGTCAGATACGCAGTATTTT.

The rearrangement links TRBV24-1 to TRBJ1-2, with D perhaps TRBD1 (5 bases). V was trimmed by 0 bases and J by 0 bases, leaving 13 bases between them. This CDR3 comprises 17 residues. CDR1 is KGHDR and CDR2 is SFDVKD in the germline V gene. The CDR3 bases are TGTGCCACCAGTGATTTGGGTGCAGGGCCAGCTAACTATGGCTACACCTTC. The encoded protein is CATSDLGAGPANYGYTF.